The clone carrying this T cell receptor (beta chain) was recorded at least ten times. The team produced cDNA through 5'RACE using 10-nucleotide random UMIs. TCRdb used MiXCR to reprocess the 5' RACE reads, holding one entry per CDR3 protein. Of about 50,000 distinct CDR3 sequences in the sample, about 3% were seen once. This record belongs to a study of neurological immune-mediated disorders. Looking at the study overall: The disease course was relapsing-remitting in 31 and secondary progressive in about 9% of the 34 multiple sclerosis patients.

Germline CDR1 is SGDLS and CDR2 is YYNGEE. V gave up 3 bases and J gave up 2 bases; unmatched junction bases: 7. This CDR3 has 16 amino acids. V and J are TRBV9 and TRBJ2-3, with 9 bases matching TRBD1. The clonotype comes from a man aged 40-49 years with multiple sclerosis. The sample was PBMCs. Written as DNA, the CDR3 is TGTGCCAGCAGCGCGTCCGGGACAGGGTTCACAGATACGCAGTATTTT. Amino acids: CASSASGTGFTDTQYF.